This T cell receptor beta chain was documented in a study of blood T cell repertoires in COVID-19. Study context: Researchers got acute and convalescent COVID-19 samples from the United States, Italy and Spain.

Germline CDR1 and CDR2: WNHNN and SYGVQD (reference sequence). There are 15 residues in the CDR3. With V trimmed by 6 bases and J by 5 bases, 8 bases remained unmatched. Original handling: Estimated nucleated cell counts came from reference gene primer amplification. The protocol was immunoSEQ multiplex PCR, while the TCRdb copy is restricted to in-frame clones and leaves out a portion. From that table come the V and J calls and clone size; the DNA was used to work out D and trimming. The sample carries 100,000 to 150,000 clones, 85% to 90% recorded once. The clonotype was recovered from a human donor in a cohort sampled during active COVID-19. This sequence joins TRBV10-1 and TRBJ2-7; TRBD1 matches 12 bases. The sample taken for sequencing was peripheral blood. CDR3 region: CASSEGQGATHEQYF. CDR3 in DNA: TGCGCCAGCAGCGAGGGACAGGGGGCTACCCACGAGCAGTACTTC.